A selection of T cell receptor beta chains follows, all from one sample in a study of CD8+CD57+ T cells in acquired aplastic anemia. TCRdb itself ran the reads through MiXCR, one entry per CDR3 protein. Of 250,000 to 300,000 distinct CDR3 sequences in the sample, approximately 55% were seen once. Specimen: sorted CD4+, CD8+, or CD8+CD57+ T cells (not recorded which) from PBMCs. These receptors were collected from a human donor with severe aplastic anemia or a healthy control (not recorded which). Both conserved end residues are part of each CDR3. D genes are given only for firm matches. Size is stated for part of the rows, as once, few or many counts, or as a class when the clone is expanded.

J	D	size	V	DNA	CDR3
TRBJ2-5	.	many	TRBV20-1	TGCAGTGCTAGAGTCCTGGGGGCCCAAGAGACCCAGTACTTC	CSARVLGAQETQYF
TRBJ2-7	TRBD2	.	TRBV7-9	TGTGCCAGCAGCTTGAGGGGGACTAGCGGCGAGCAGTACTTC	CASSLRGTSGEQYF
TRBJ1-1	TRBD1	.	TRBV15	TGTGCCACCAGCAGACGAACAGGGGTCTCGAACACTGAAGCTTTCTTT	CATSRRTGVSNTEAFF
TRBJ1-6	.	.	TRBV7-2	TGTGCCAGCAGCGCCTCCAGGATAAATTCACCCCTCCACTTT	CASSASRINSPLHF
TRBJ1-1	.	many	TRBV12-5	TGTGCTAGTGGCTTGGGGGGACTGACTTGGGACGGGGAGCTTGAAGCTTTCTTT	CASGLGGLTWDGELEAFF
TRBJ2-1	TRBD2	.	TRBV7-9	TGTGCCAGCAGCTGGACTAGCTCTTACAATGAGCAGTTCTTC	CASSWTSSYNEQFF
TRBJ1-1	.	.	TRBV14	TGTGCCAGCAGCCAAGATTTGAAGGGTGAAGCTTTCTTT	CASSQDLKGEAFF
TRBJ2-7	TRBD1	.	TRBV10-1	TGCGCCAGCAGACTCGACAGGGACGAGCAGTACTTC	CASRLDRDEQYF
TRBJ2-1	.	.	TRBV10-3	TGTGCCATCAGCTTCTCCGAGATATACAATGAGCAGTTCTTC	CAISFSEIYNEQFF
TRBJ2-5	.	.	TRBV25-1	TGTGCCAGCAGCGTCTGGGCTGCACAAGAGACCCAGTACTTC	CASSVWAAQETQYF
TRBJ2-6	TRBD2	.	TRBV25-1	TGTGCCAGCAGTGGGGGACTAGCGGGAGTCCTCGGGGCCAACGTCCTGACTTTC	CASSGGLAGVLGANVLTF
TRBJ2-3	.	.	TRBV20-1	TGCAGTGCTAGAGATCCGAAGGGAGATACGCAGTATTTT	CSARDPKGDTQYF
TRBJ2-1	.	many	TRBV24-1	TGTGCCACCAGTGATCATTCGGGGCAAAGCTCCTACAATGAGCAGTTCTTC	CATSDHSGQSSYNEQFF
TRBJ1-1	TRBD1	few	TRBV7-3	TGTGCCGGACAGGACAGGAACACTGAAGCTTTCTTT	CAGQDRNTEAFF
TRBJ1-2	.	many	TRBV7-8	TGTGCCAGCAGCTTAGCCGGTAGTACAGGGAATCATGGCTACACCTTC	CASSLAGSTGNHGYTF
TRBJ1-2	.	.	TRBV7-8	TGTGCCAGCAGTTTGGCGCAGGAGGGTGGCTACACCTTC	CASSLAQEGGYTF
TRBJ1-6	.	many	TRBV6-5	TGTGCCAGCAGTAAGTCGGGTGGGGCTAATTCACCCCTCCACTTT	CASSKSGGANSPLHF
TRBJ1-4	.	many	TRBV15	TGTGCCACCAGCAGAGGGTGGGGAGAAAAACTGTTTTTT	CATSRGWGEKLFF
TRBJ1-1	.	many	TRBV5-1	TGCGCCAGCAGCTTGGCGGCAGGACCGACGGGGACTGAAGCTTTCTTT	CASSLAAGPTGTEAFF
TRBJ1-2	.	.	TRBV20-1	TGCAGTGCTAGGGGGCAGGGAAGTATCTGTGGCCACACCTTC	CSARGQGSICGHTF
TRBJ2-5	TRBD1	.	TRBV7-9	TGTGCCAGCAGCCCCACAGGGGATGAGACCCAGTACTTC	CASSPTGDETQYF
TRBJ2-6	.	.	TRBV19	TGTGCCAGTAAAGGTGGCTTTGGGGCCAACGTCCTGACTTTC	CASKGGFGANVLTF
TRBJ1-4	.	many	TRBV5-6	TGTGCCAGCAGCGCAGGGAAGGGATATGAAAAACTGTTTTTT	CASSAGKGYEKLFF
TRBJ1-1	.	.	TRBV20-1	TGCAGTGCTAAGGACAATCCGTCAGCGAACACTGAAGCTTTCTTT	CSAKDNPSANTEAFF
TRBJ2-1	.	.	TRBV29-1	TGCAGCGTAAGTAATGACGCAAGCTCCTACAATGAGCAGTTCTTC	CSVSNDASSYNEQFF
TRBJ1-5	.	once	TRBV20-1	TGCAGTGCTAGAGAGACCCTACTGGGACAGCCCCAGCATTTT	CSARETLLGQPQHF